A single T cell receptor beta chain is shown here with its context. These data belong to a study of blood T cell repertoires in COVID-19. From germline, CDR1 is MNHEY and CDR2 SMNVEV (reference sequence). The length of the CDR3 is 18 residues. V lost 5 bases to trimming and J lost 3 bases, with 20 bases between them. In the original processing: Amplification from reference gene primers served as the basis for estimated nucleated cell counts. Libraries were prepared by immunoSEQ multiplex PCR; TCRdb keeps only in-frame clonotypes and omits some of them. The DNA gave D and trimming, while V, J and clone size come from that table. The table lists some 250,000 clones, about 88% of them singletons, with around 0.99% in the top ten.

The sequencing sample was made of peripheral blood. The clonotype originates from a woman between 40 and 50 years old who had recovered from COVID-19. The chain combines TRBV27 with TRBJ1-6, with a weak D call TRBD1 (6 bases). The CDR3 DNA sequence: TGTGCCAGCAGTCCGGACCTACCCGGGACAAGCTATAATTCACCCCTCCACTTT. Its translation is CASSPDLPGTSYNSPLHF.